The 12 T cell receptor beta chains presented below share a single source sample, sequenced in a study of graft-versus-host responses after intestinal transplantation. TCRdb keeps only in-frame clones here, not all; method: immunoSEQ multiplex PCR. The sample includes some 70,000 clones, around nine tenths of them seen just once. This material consisted of bone marrow, taken nearly 750 days after intestinal transplantation. These receptors all come from a human patient who received an intestinal transplant, so some T cells may come from the graft donor.

The rearrangement uses TRBV27 and TRBJ1-1, with D maybe TRBD1 (6 bases). Germline CDR1 is MNHEY and CDR2 is SMNVEV (reference sequence). The ends were cut back, 7 bases at V and 1 base at J, with 10 bases in the middle. This CDR3 comprises 13 residues. The CDR3 loop reads CASTSGENTEAFF. DNA for the CDR3: TGTGCCAGCACGTCAGGGGAGAACACTGAAGCTTTCTTT.

The chain joins TRBV14 to TRBJ1-6, with TRBD1 identical over 7 bases. The V gene's germline CDR1 is SGHDN and CDR2 FVKESK. Germline trimming cut 4 bases from V and 7 bases from J; bases unmatched to any gene: 4. The CDR3 contains 14 residues. The CDR3 nucleotides are TGTGCCAGCAGCCTTGGGACAGCGAATTCACCCCTCCACTTT. This gives the protein CASSLGTANSPLHF.

The rearrangement joins TRBV28 to TRBJ2-1; TRBD2 matches at 11 bases. CDR1 is MDHEN and CDR2 is SYDVKM in the germline V gene. The CDR3 sequence is 16 residues long. The CDR3: CAYGLAGGPPYNEQFF. The CDR3, as DNA: TGTGCTTACGGGCTAGCGGGAGGCCCACCCTACAATGAGCAGTTCTTC.

The CDR3 region has the DNA TGTGCCAGCGGGACGGAGTACGAGCAGTACTTC. It codes for CASGTEYEQYF. This sequence joins TRBV6-6 and TRBJ2-7; tentatively, D is TRBD1 or TRBD2 (5 bases each). In germline, CDR1 is MNHNY, CDR2 SVGAGI (reference sequence). V lost 8 bases, J lost 4 bases, and 9 bases lay in between. CDR3 size: 11 residues.

The genes are TRBV6-6 and TRBJ1-6; TRBD1 agrees at 7 bases. The junction had 7 bases not matched to a gene; V was cut back by 6 bases and J by 5 bases. The CDR3 is made up of 15 amino acids. Germline V lookup: CDR1 MNHNY, CDR2 SVGAGI (reference sequence). The CDR3 DNA sequence: TGTGCCAGCAGCTACCGGGACAGTCATAATTCACCCCTCCACTTT. Its protein product is CASSYRDSHNSPLHF.

The gene calls are TRBV19 and TRBJ1-5; D is undetermined. Germline assignment: CDR1 LNHDA and CDR2 SQIVND (reference sequence). The CDR3 loop spans 14 amino acids. The ends were cut back, 5 bases at V and 9 bases at J, with 17 bases in the middle. CDR3 nucleotides: TGTGCCAGTAGTGTTAACCCGGCCGGAGGGCCCCAGCATTTT. Protein product: CASSVNPAGGPQHF.

This rearrangement joins TRBV5-5 to TRBJ1-2; no clear D. Germline loops: CDR1 SGHKS, CDR2 YYEKEE (reference sequence). There are 16 residues in the CDR3. The V and J ends lost 0 bases and 0 bases respectively, with 12 bases between them. CDR3 coding DNA: TGTGCCAGCAGCTTGGAGGGCGGAAAGCCTAACTATGGCTACACCTTC. Residues: CASSLEGGKPNYGYTF.

The V call is TRBV2, the J call TRBJ2-1; 12 bases agree with TRBD2. Germline CDR1 reads SNHLY; CDR2 reads FYNNEI. V shed 5 bases and J 8 bases; nucleotides not matched to a gene: 16. CDR3 length equals 18 residues. In DNA, the CDR3 is TGTGCCAGCAGTTCTAACGCCGTGACTAGCGGGAGCAAGGATGAGCAGTTCTTC. Protein product: CASSSNAVTSGSKDEQFF.

The J gene is TRBJ1-1, the V gene TRBV9, with 7 nucleotides matching TRBD1. Germline V gene lookup returns CDR1 SGDLS and CDR2 YYNGEE. The V and J ends lost 4 bases and 1 base, in that order; junction bases with no gene match: 4. The length of the CDR3 is 14 residues. The CDR3 sequence is CASSIGTENTEAFF. CDR3 sequence (DNA): TGTGCCAGCAGCATCGGGACAGAGAACACTGAAGCTTTCTTT.

The V call is TRBV28, the J call TRBJ1-6; D not certain. Germline-derived CDR1 and CDR2 are MDHEN and SYDVKM. The CDR3 runs to 16 residues. The V and J ends lost 7 bases and 0 bases respectively, with 13 bases between them. Written as DNA, the CDR3 is TGTGCCAGCATCGGTACGGACGGCTCCTATAATTCACCCCTCCACTTT. It is translated as CASIGTDGSYNSPLHF.

This clone came up once. The DNA of the CDR3 is TGTGCCAGCAGTTACTCGATTACAGGGGGCTCAGAGACCCAGTACTTC. Translation gives CASSYSITGGSETQYF. The gene calls are TRBV6-5 and TRBJ2-5; TRBD1 aligns across 9 bases. The CDR3 loop spans 16 amino acids. The V and J ends lost 0 bases and 4 bases, in that order; junction bases with no gene match: 6. CDR1 MNHEY and CDR2 SVGAGI come from the germline V gene.

DNA of the CDR3: TGCGCCAGCAGCCAAGATGTCTTCGGACTAGCGGGGGGGTTTGCCGGGGAGCTGTTTTTT. This gives the protein CASSQDVFGLAGGFAGELFF. This chain links TRBV4-1 with TRBJ2-2, with 15 bases lining up with TRBD2. The CDR3 length is 20 residues. With V trimmed by 0 bases and J by 6 bases, 11 bases remained unmatched. Germline V lookup: CDR1 MGHRA, CDR2 YSYEKL.